This TCR beta chain was documented in a study of blood T cells in healthy people across ages. Using a J-beta primer mix together with a sample-barcoded 5' primer, a second PCR was run for about 6 to 12 cycles. Every individual sample yielded 2.5 million or more paired-end reads (each containing CDR3). TCRdb re-called the 5' RACE reads through MiXCR, storing one row per CDR3 protein. The sample includes 1.5 million to 2 million distinct CDR3 sequences, about 39% of them seen just once. This clonotype was seen a few times. Its target is not known. Ranging in age from roughly 6 to 90, the donors were healthy Caucasian individuals from Russia. Findings and limits, study-wide: Underestimates were what the diversity estimates from one million T cells were considered to be. Long-lived and aged donors differed, with more naive CD4+ cells and higher diversity in the long-lived.

The sample taken for sequencing was blood. This receptor was obtained from a human donor in good health.

The CDR3: CAISDGGGYGYTF. In nucleotides, the CDR3 is TGTGCCATCAGTGACGGAGGAGGCTATGGCTACACCTTC. The chain has TRBV10-3 and TRBJ1-2, with D unclear. The CDR3 has 13 residues. In germline, CDR1 is ENHRY, CDR2 SYGVKD. V shed 3 bases and J shed 4 bases, with 9 bases lying between them.